A selection of T cell receptor beta chains follows, all from one sample in a study of sequential checkpoint blockade in melanoma. Clones were sequenced by immunoSEQ multiplex PCR, and TCRdb holds only the in-frame ones, with some missing. In the table there are more than 15,000 clones, approximately 66% of which are singletons. The sample in question was CD8+ T cells sorted from blood (inferred from file names), obtained from a patient given nivolumab and ipilimumab in sequence. These receptors all come from a human donor with melanoma. Each CDR3 is given with its conserved first and last residue. Fields, in order: J gene, CDR3 length, clone size, V gene, D gene, CDR3 DNA, CDR3 protein. A D gene is named only where the DNA matches it firmly. Only some rows state a clone size, as once, few, many or a class for expanded clones.

j_call: TRBJ1-2; cdr3_length: 13; clone_size: NA; v_call: TRBV9; d_call: NA; cdr3_nt: TGTGCCAGCAGTACAGACGCCAACTATGGCTACACCTTC; cdr3_aa: CASSTDANYGYTF
j_call: TRBJ2-1; cdr3_length: 15; clone_size: NA; v_call: TRBV6-5; d_call: TRBD2; cdr3_nt: TGTGCCAGCAGTTACACGGCGGGAGGAGGGAATGAGCAGTTCTTC; cdr3_aa: CASSYTAGGGNEQFF
j_call: TRBJ2-7; cdr3_length: 15; clone_size: NA; v_call: TRBV9; d_call: TRBD2; cdr3_nt: TGTGCCAGCAGCCTCCTAGCGGGGCGTTCCTACGAGCAGTGCTTC; cdr3_aa: CASSLLAGRSYEQCF
j_call: TRBJ1-1; cdr3_length: 16; clone_size: NA; v_call: TRBV27; d_call: TRBD1; cdr3_nt: TGTGCCAGCAGTTCCGTTCCACAGGGGGCGAACACTGAAGCTTTCTTT; cdr3_aa: CASSSVPQGANTEAFF
j_call: TRBJ1-4; cdr3_length: 14; clone_size: few; v_call: TRBV4-1; d_call: NA; cdr3_nt: TGCGCCAGCAGCCCCCTAGCCCGTGGGGAAAAACTGTTTTTT; cdr3_aa: CASSPLARGEKLFF
j_call: TRBJ2-3; cdr3_length: 16; clone_size: NA; v_call: TRBV9; d_call: TRBD2; cdr3_nt: TGTGCCAGCAGTTCGGAGCGGGGGGCAGAGGCAGATACGCAGTATTTT; cdr3_aa: CASSSERGAEADTQYF
j_call: TRBJ2-1; cdr3_length: 16; clone_size: NA; v_call: TRBV6-5; d_call: NA; cdr3_nt: TGTGCCAGCAGTTACAGGACGGGGGGCACAATCAATGAGCAGTTCTTC; cdr3_aa: CASSYRTGGTINEQFF
j_call: TRBJ1-2; cdr3_length: 13; clone_size: NA; v_call: TRBV30; d_call: NA; cdr3_nt: TGTGCCTGGAGTGTAGGCCAGGGGCGAGGCTACACCTTC; cdr3_aa: CAWSVGQGRGYTF
j_call: TRBJ2-6; cdr3_length: 17; clone_size: NA; v_call: TRBV27; d_call: TRBD1; cdr3_nt: TGTGCCAGCAGTTTCGGACAGGGTATAGCAGGGGCCAACGTCCTGACTTTC; cdr3_aa: CASSFGQGIAGANVLTF
j_call: TRBJ1-2; cdr3_length: 14; clone_size: NA; v_call: TRBV6-5; d_call: TRBD1; cdr3_nt: TGTGCCAGCAGTTACCGGACAGGTCTTTATGGCTACACCTTC; cdr3_aa: CASSYRTGLYGYTF
j_call: TRBJ1-4; cdr3_length: 16; clone_size: NA; v_call: TRBV4-3; d_call: NA; cdr3_nt: TGCGCCAGCAGCCTAAGCTGGCGGTCAACTAATGAAAAACTGTTTTTT; cdr3_aa: CASSLSWRSTNEKLFF
j_call: TRBJ2-7; cdr3_length: 14; clone_size: few; v_call: TRBV5-1; d_call: TRBD2; cdr3_nt: TGTGCCAGCAGCGGAGGGACTAGCAGCTACGAGCAGTACTTC; cdr3_aa: CASSGGTSSYEQYF
j_call: TRBJ2-5; cdr3_length: 17; clone_size: NA; v_call: TRBV4-2; d_call: TRBD1; cdr3_nt: TGTGCCAGCAGCCAAGGTTCAAAAAGGGGGCAGCAAGAGACCCAGTACTTC; cdr3_aa: CASSQGSKRGQQETQYF
j_call: TRBJ2-1; cdr3_length: 18; clone_size: NA; v_call: TRBV27; d_call: NA; cdr3_nt: TGTGCCAGCAGTCAGCGGGCAGAGACTTTGAGCTCCTACAATGAGCAGTTCTTC; cdr3_aa: CASSQRAETLSSYNEQFF
j_call: TRBJ2-2; cdr3_length: 15; clone_size: NA; v_call: TRBV29-1; d_call: NA; cdr3_nt: TGCAGCGTTGAAGAGGGCAAGACAAACACCGGGGAGCTGTTTTTT; cdr3_aa: CSVEEGKTNTGELFF
j_call: TRBJ2-7; cdr3_length: 15; clone_size: NA; v_call: TRBV4-3; d_call: NA; cdr3_nt: TGCGCCAGCAGCCAGGGATACAGGGAAGACTACGAGCAGTACTTC; cdr3_aa: CASSQGYREDYEQYF
j_call: TRBJ2-3; cdr3_length: 17; clone_size: NA; v_call: TRBV5-8; d_call: NA; cdr3_nt: TGTGCCAGCAGCTTGTGGGGTGACGGGGGGCCTGAAGATACGCAGTATTTT; cdr3_aa: CASSLWGDGGPEDTQYF
j_call: TRBJ1-5; cdr3_length: 12; clone_size: NA; v_call: TRBV6-6; d_call: NA; cdr3_nt: TGTGCCAGCAGTTATTCGAGGGAGCCCCAGCATTTT; cdr3_aa: CASSYSREPQHF
j_call: TRBJ1-1; cdr3_length: 13; clone_size: NA; v_call: TRBV5-4; d_call: NA; cdr3_nt: TGTGCCAGCAGCACAGGCGGGAACACTGAAGCTTTCTTT; cdr3_aa: CASSTGGNTEAFF
j_call: TRBJ1-1; cdr3_length: 15; clone_size: NA; v_call: TRBV5-4; d_call: TRBD1; cdr3_nt: TGTGCCAGCAGCCTGGACAGGGGGCTTCACACTGAAGCTTTCTTT; cdr3_aa: CASSLDRGLHTEAFF
j_call: TRBJ2-7; cdr3_length: 15; clone_size: NA; v_call: TRBV4-2; d_call: NA; cdr3_nt: TGTGCCAGCAGCCAAGATCATGGGCAGTCCTACGAGCAGTACTTC; cdr3_aa: CASSQDHGQSYEQYF
j_call: TRBJ2-4; cdr3_length: 13; clone_size: few; v_call: TRBV4-3; d_call: NA; cdr3_nt: TGCGCCAGCAGCCACAGTGGTGTAAACATTCAGTACTTC; cdr3_aa: CASSHSGVNIQYF
j_call: TRBJ2-7; cdr3_length: 15; clone_size: NA; v_call: TRBV19; d_call: TRBD1; cdr3_nt: TGTGCCAGTAGTATAGGTCGGACAGGGGTCTACGAGCAGTACTTC; cdr3_aa: CASSIGRTGVYEQYF
j_call: TRBJ1-5; cdr3_length: 15; clone_size: NA; v_call: TRBV4-1; d_call: NA; cdr3_nt: TGCGCCAGCAGCCTCCTGCATTCGGGAAATCAGCCCCAGCATTTT; cdr3_aa: CASSLLHSGNQPQHF
j_call: TRBJ2-2; cdr3_length: 15; clone_size: NA; v_call: TRBV6-5; d_call: TRBD1; cdr3_nt: TGTGCCAGCAGTTACATGACAGGGGACACCGGGGAGCTGTTTTTT; cdr3_aa: CASSYMTGDTGELFF
j_call: TRBJ2-2; cdr3_length: 14; clone_size: few; v_call: TRBV6-1; d_call: TRBD2; cdr3_nt: TGTGCCAGCAGTTCCAGCGGGGGCACCGGGGAGCTGTTTTTT; cdr3_aa: CASSSSGGTGELFF
j_call: TRBJ2-7; cdr3_length: 17; clone_size: NA; v_call: TRBV5-5; d_call: TRBD2; cdr3_nt: TGTGCCAGCAGCTTCTGGCCGGGGACTAGCGGGAGTGACGAGCAGTACTTC; cdr3_aa: CASSFWPGTSGSDEQYF
j_call: TRBJ2-1; cdr3_length: 14; clone_size: NA; v_call: TRBV25-1; d_call: TRBD2; cdr3_nt: TGTGCCAGCAGTGGGCCGACTAGCGGGAATGAGCAGTTCTTC; cdr3_aa: CASSGPTSGNEQFF
j_call: TRBJ1-1; cdr3_length: 19; clone_size: NA; v_call: TRBV9; d_call: TRBD1; cdr3_nt: TGTGCCAGCAGCGCGAGCTCCCCGACAGGGGTCTTGATGAACACTGAAGCTTTCTTT; cdr3_aa: CASSASSPTGVLMNTEAFF